This T cell receptor beta chain was sequenced for a study of molecular identifiers for immune sequencing clone quantification. For bulk TCR libraries, previously described methods and listed TCR primers were used. MiXCR was run by TCRdb on the PCR reads, yielding one entry per CDR3 protein. The profile shows just under 650,000 distinct CDR3 sequences, 15% to 20% of them singletons. There are 15 residues in the CDR3. Germline CDR1 reads MNHNS; CDR2 reads SASEGT. After removal of 6 bases from V and 2 bases from J, the junction contained 5 bases not matched to a gene. Study observations and caveats: Clones above 20 RNA copies contained over 97% of effector molecules and under 1% of naive molecules.

Comment on this clonotype: Its target is unknown.

The source of this sequence is a human donor in good health. Some libraries in this study had Jurkat cell RNA spiked in. The V gene is TRBV6-1, the J gene TRBJ1-5; 9 bases are shared with TRBD1. Material for sequencing was naive CD8+ T cells from blood, with Jurkat cell RNA spiked in. This sample's subset: FACS-sorted CD8+CD4-CCR7+CD45RA+ naive T cells. CDR3: CASSWDRVGNQPQHF. The CDR3 region has the DNA TGTGCCAGCAGCTGGGACAGGGTTGGCAATCAGCCCCAGCATTTT.